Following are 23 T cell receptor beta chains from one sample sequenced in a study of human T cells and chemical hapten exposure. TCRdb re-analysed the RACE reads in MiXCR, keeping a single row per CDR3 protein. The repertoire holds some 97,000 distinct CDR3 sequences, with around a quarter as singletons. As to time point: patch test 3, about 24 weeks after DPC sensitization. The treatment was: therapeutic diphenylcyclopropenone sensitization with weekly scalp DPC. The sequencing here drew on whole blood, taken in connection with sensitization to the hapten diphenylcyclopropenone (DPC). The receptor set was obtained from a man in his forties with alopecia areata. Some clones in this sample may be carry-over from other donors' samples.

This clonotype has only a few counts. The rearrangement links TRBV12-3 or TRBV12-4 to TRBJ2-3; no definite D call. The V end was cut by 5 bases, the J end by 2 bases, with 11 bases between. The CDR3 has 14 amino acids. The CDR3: CASSLLTVTDTQYF. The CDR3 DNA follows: TGTGCCAGCAGTCTTCTGACCGTCACAGATACGCAGTATTTT.

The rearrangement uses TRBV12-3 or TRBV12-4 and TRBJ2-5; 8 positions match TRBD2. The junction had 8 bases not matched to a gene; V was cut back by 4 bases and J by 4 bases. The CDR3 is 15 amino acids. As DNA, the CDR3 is TGTGCCAGCAGTTCGCCGGGGGGGATCGGAGAGACCCAGTACTTC. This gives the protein CASSSPGGIGETQYF.

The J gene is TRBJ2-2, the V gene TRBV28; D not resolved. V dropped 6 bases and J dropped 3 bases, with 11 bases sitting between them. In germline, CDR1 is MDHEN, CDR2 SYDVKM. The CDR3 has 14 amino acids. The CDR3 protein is CASRPSRYTGELFF. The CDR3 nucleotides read TGTGCCAGCAGGCCCTCTAGGTACACCGGGGAGCTGTTTTTT.

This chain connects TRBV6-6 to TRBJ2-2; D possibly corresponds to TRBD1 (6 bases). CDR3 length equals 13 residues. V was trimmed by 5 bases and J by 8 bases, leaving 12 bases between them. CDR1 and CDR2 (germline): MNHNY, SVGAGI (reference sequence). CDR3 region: CASSQTGIGELFF. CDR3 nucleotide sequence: TGTGCCAGCAGTCAAACAGGGATTGGGGAGCTGTTTTTT.

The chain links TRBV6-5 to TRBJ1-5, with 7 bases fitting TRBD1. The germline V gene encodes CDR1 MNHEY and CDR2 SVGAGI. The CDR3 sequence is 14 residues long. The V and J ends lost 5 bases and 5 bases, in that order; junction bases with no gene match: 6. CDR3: CASSDRAVYQPQHF. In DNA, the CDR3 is TGTGCCAGCAGTGACAGGGCCGTGTATCAGCCCCAGCATTTT.

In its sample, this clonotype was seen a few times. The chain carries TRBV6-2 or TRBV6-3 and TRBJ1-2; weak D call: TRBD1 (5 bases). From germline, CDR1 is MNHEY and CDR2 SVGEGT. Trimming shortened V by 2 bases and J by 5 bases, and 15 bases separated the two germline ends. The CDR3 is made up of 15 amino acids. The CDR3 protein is CASSYPTGTEYGYTF. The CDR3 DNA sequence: TGTGCCAGCAGTTACCCCACCGGGACCGAATATGGCTACACCTTC.

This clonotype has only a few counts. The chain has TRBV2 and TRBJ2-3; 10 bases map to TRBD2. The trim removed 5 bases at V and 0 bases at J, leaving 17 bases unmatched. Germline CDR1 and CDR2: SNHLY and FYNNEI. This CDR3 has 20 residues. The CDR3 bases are TGTGCCAGCAGTCCGTCGGGGTTTCTACTAGCGGGGACTAGCACAGATACGCAGTATTTT. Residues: CASSPSGFLLAGTSTDTQYF.

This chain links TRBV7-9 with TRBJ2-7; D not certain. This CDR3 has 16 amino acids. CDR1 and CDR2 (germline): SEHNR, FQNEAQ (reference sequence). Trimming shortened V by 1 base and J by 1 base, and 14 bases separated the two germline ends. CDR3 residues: CASSLGTQVGSYEQYF. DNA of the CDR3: TGTGCCAGCAGCTTAGGAACGCAGGTAGGATCCTACGAGCAGTACTTC. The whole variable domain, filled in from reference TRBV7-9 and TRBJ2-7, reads DTGVSQNPRHKITKRGQNVTFRCDPISEHNRLYWYRQTLGQGPEFLTYFQNEAQLEKSRLLSDRFSAERPKGSFSTLEIQRTEQGDSAMYLCASSLGTQVGSYEQYFGPGTRLTVT.

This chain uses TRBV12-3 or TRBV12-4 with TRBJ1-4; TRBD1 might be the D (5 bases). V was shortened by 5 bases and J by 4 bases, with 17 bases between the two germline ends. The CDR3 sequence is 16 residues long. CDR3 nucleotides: TGTGCCAGCAGTCCTCATGTTGGTAGGGGTAATGAAAAACTGTTTTTT. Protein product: CASSPHVGRGNEKLFF.

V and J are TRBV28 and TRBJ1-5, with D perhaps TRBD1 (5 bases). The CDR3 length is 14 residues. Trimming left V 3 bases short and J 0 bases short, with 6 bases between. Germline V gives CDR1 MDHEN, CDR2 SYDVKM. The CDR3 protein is CASSLGTSNQPQHF. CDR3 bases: TGTGCCAGCAGTTTGGGGACTAGCAATCAGCCCCAGCATTTT. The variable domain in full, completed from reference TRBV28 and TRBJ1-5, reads DVKVTQSSRYLVKRTGEKVFLECVQDMDHENMFWYRQDPGLGLRLIYFSYDVKMKEKGDIPEGYSVSREKKERFSLILESASTNQTSMYLCASSLGTSNQPQHFGDGTRLSIL.

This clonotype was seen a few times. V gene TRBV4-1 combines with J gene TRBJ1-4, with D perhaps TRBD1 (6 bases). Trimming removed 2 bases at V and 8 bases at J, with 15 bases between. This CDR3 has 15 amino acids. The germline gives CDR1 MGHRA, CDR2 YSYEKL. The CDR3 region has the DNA TGCGCCAGCAGCCAAAGCGGGGCAGGGGCCGAAAAACTGTTTTTT. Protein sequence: CASSQSGAGAEKLFF.

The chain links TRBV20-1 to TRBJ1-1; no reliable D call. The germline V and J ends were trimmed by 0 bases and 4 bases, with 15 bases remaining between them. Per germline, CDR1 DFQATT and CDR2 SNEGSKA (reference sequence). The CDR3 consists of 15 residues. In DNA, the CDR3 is TGCAGTGCTAGAGAGAGACTGACGGCGGGCACTGAAGCTTTCTTT. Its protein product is CSARERLTAGTEAFF.

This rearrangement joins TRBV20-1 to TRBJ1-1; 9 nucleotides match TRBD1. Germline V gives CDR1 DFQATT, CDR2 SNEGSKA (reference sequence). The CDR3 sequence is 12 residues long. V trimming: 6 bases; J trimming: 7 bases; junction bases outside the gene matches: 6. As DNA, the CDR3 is TGCAGTGCGATACAGGGGGCAAATGAAGCTTTCTTT. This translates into CSAIQGANEAFF.

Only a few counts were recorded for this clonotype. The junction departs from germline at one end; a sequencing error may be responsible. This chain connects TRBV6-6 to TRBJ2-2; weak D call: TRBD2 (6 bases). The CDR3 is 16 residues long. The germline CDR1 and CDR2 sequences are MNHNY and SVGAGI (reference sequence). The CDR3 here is CASSYSRDSTTGELFF. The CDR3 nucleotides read TGTGCCAGCAGCTACTCAAGGGACTCTACGACCGGGGAGCTGTTTTTT.

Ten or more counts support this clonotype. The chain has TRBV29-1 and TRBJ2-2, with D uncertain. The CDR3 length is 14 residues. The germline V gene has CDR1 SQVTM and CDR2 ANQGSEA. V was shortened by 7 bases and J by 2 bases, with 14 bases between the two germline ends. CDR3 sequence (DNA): TGCAGCGGGCTAGAAGATTCTAACACCGGGGAGCTGTTTTTT. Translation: CSGLEDSNTGELFF.

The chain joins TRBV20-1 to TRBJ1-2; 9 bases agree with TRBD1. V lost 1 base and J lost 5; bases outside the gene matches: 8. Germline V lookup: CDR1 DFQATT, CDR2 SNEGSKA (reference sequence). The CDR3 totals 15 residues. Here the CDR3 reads CSARGTGAALYGYTF. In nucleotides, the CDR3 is TGCAGTGCTAGAGGGACAGGGGCCGCGTTATATGGCTACACCTTC.

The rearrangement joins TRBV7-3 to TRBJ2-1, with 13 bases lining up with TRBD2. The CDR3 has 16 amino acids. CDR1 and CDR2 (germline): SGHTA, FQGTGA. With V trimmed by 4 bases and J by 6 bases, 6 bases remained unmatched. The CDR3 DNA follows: TGTGCCAGCAGCTCGTTGGGGACTAGCGGGATCAATGAGCAGTTCTTC. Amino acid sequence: CASSSLGTSGINEQFF.

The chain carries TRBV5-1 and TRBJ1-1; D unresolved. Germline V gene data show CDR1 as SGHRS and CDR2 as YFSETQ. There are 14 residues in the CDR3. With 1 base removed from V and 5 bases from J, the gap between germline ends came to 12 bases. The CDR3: CASSLYRRETEAFF. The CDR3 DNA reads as TGCGCCAGCAGCTTGTACCGGAGGGAGACTGAAGCTTTCTTT.

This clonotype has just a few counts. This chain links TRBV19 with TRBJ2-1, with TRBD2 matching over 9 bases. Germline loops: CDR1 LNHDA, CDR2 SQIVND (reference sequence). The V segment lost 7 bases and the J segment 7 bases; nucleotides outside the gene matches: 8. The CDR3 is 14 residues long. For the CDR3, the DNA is TGTGCCAGTACGTTAGCGGGAGTGAGGAATGAGCAGTTCTTC. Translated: CASTLAGVRNEQFF. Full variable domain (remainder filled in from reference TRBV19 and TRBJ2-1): DGGITQSPKYLFRKEGQNVTLSCEQNLNHDAMYWYRQDPGQGLRLIYYSQIVNDFQKGDIAEGYSVSREKKESFPLTVTSAQKNPTAFYLCASTLAGVRNEQFFGPGTRLTVL.

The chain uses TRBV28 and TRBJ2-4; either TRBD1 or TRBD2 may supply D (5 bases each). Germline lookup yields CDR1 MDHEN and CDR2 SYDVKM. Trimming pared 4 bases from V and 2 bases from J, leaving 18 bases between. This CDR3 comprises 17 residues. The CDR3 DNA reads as TGTGCCAGCAGTTCCCCCCGGGGCAGTACGTCCAAAAACATTCAGTACTTC. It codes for CASSSPRGSTSKNIQYF.

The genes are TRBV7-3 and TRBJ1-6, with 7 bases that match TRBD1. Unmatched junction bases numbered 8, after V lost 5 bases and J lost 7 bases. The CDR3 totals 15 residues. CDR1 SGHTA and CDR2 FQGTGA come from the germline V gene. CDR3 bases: TGTGCCAGCAGCGCCCAGGGGGGGATAAATTCACCCCTCCACTTT. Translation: CASSAQGGINSPLHF.

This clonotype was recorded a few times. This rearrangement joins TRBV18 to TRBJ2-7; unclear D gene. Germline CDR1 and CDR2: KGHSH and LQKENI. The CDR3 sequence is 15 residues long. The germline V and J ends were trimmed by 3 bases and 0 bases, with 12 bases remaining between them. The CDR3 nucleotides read TGTGCCAGCTCACCCCCAAGTCCTAGCTCCTACGAGCAGTACTTC. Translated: CASSPPSPSSYEQYF.

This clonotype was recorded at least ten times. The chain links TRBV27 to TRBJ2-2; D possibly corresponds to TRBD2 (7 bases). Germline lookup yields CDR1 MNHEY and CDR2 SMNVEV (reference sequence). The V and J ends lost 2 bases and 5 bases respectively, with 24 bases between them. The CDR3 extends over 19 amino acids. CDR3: CASSLRVLGGLRETGELFF. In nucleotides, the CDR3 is TGTGCCAGCAGTTTACGGGTATTGGGGGGGCTTAGGGAGACCGGGGAGCTGTTTTTT.